One and the same sample provided the 8 T cell receptor beta chains below, sequenced in a study of OX40 agonist ivuxolimab in advanced cancers. Method: immunoSEQ multiplex PCR; TCRdb's copy keeps in-frame clones and lacks some. The data contain about 150,000 clones, approximately 94% of them singletons. Sequenced material: CD4+ or CD8+ T cells sorted from blood, taken in a trial of the OX40 agonist ivuxolimab. The source of these receptors is an adult with an advanced solid tumor such as melanoma, head and neck, liver or kidney cancer.

The chain uses TRBV7-9 and TRBJ2-5; maybe TRBD1 (7 bases). Trimming left V 5 bases short and J 0 bases short, with 13 bases between. Germline V CDR1 and CDR2: SEHNR, FQNEAQ (reference sequence). CDR3 length equals 15 residues. The chain's CDR3 is CASSPGGGHQETQYF. DNA of the CDR3: TGTGCCAGCAGCCCCGGAGGGGGCCACCAAGAGACCCAGTACTTC. Full variable domain (remainder filled in from reference TRBV7-9 and TRBJ2-5): DTGVSQNPRHKITKRGQNVTFRCDPISEHNRLYWYRQTLGQGPEFLTYFQNEAQLEKSRLLSDRFSAERPKGSFSTLEIQRTEQGDSAMYLCASSPGGGHQETQYFGPGTRLLVL.

The rearrangement uses TRBV11-3 and TRBJ2-7, with D possibly TRBD1 on 5 matching bases. Trimming shortened V by 5 bases and J by 3 bases, and 11 bases separated the two germline ends. Germline CDR1 and CDR2: SGHNT and YENEEA. The CDR3 contains 13 residues. The CDR3: CASSAQTDYEQYF. For the CDR3, the DNA is TGTGCCAGCAGCGCCCAGACAGACTACGAGCAGTACTTC.

The rearrangement links TRBV6-1 to TRBJ2-3; D is perhaps TRBD2 (6 bases). Germline assignment: CDR1 MNHNS and CDR2 SASEGT. Trimming pared 8 bases from V and 0 bases from J, leaving 21 bases between. The CDR3 loop spans 17 amino acids. The CDR3 region is CASGEGGTSLSTDTQYF. CDR3 DNA sequence: TGTGCCAGCGGCGAAGGTGGGACTTCTCTTAGCACAGATACGCAGTATTTT.

The gene calls are TRBV6-6 and TRBJ1-5, with 12 bases aligning to TRBD1. J gave up 7 bases and V 6 bases, and 7 bases lay outside the gene matches. There are 15 residues in the CDR3. CDR1 and CDR2 from the germline V gene are MNHNY and SVGAGI (reference sequence). As DNA, the CDR3 is TGTGCCAGCAGCCTTGGGACAGGGGGCCTGCAGCCCCAGCATTTT. It translates to CASSLGTGGLQPQHF.

This rearrangement joins TRBV6-6 to TRBJ1-1; no clear D. Germline-derived CDR1 and CDR2 are MNHNY and SVGAGI (reference sequence). This CDR3 region has 14 residues. V lost 4 bases and J 1 base, leaving 10 bases between the germline ends. The CDR3 DNA follows: TGTGCCAGCAGTTCCTCGAGGGCGAACACTGAAGCTTTCTTT. Its translation is CASSSSRANTEAFF.

J is TRBJ2-7 and V is TRBV25-1, with D uncertain. CDR3 length: 15 amino acids. Germline CDR1 MGHDK, CDR2 SYGVNS. Trimming removed 2 bases from V and 7 bases from J, with 18 bases in between. CDR3 protein: CASSEGPSWVGEQYF. The CDR3 nucleotides read TGTGCCAGCAGTGAAGGCCCCTCGTGGGTTGGAGAGCAGTACTTC.

The V and J genes are TRBV6-6 and TRBJ2-7; 11 positions agree with TRBD2. This CDR3 is built from 13 residues. Germline CDR1 and CDR2: MNHNY and SVGAGI (reference sequence). CDR3 nucleotides: TGTGGAACTAGCGGGAGTCTGTCCTACGAGCAGTACTTC. The encoded protein is CGTSGSLSYEQYF.

The chain employs TRBV9 and TRBJ2-7; 9 bases are a match to TRBD2. CDR3 size: 15 residues. The V and J ends lost 3 bases and 6 bases, in that order; junction bases with no gene match: 10. From germline, CDR1 is SGDLS and CDR2 YYNGEE. CDR3 in amino acids: CASSDRSGRGFEQYF. The CDR3, as DNA: TGTGCCAGCAGCGACCGTAGCGGGAGAGGTTTCGAGCAGTACTTC.